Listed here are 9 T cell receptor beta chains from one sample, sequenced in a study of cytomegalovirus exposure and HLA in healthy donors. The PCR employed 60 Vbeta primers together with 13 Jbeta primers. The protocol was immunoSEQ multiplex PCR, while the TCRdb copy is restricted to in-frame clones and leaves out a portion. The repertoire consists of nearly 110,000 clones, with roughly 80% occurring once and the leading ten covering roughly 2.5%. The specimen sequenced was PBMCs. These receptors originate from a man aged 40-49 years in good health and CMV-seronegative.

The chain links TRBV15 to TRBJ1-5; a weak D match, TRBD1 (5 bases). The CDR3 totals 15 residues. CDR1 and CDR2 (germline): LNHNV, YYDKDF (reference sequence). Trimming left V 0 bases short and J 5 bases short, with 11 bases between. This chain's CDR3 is CATSRDSTEHQPQHF. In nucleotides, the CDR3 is TGTGCCACCAGCAGAGACTCGACAGAGCATCAGCCCCAGCATTTT. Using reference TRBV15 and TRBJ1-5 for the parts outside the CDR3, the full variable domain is DAMVIQNPRYQVTQFGKPVTLSCSQTLNHNVMYWYQQKSSQAPKLLFHYYDKDFNNEADTPDNFQSRRPNTSFCFLDIRSPGLGDTAMYLCATSRDSTEHQPQHFGDGTRLSIL.

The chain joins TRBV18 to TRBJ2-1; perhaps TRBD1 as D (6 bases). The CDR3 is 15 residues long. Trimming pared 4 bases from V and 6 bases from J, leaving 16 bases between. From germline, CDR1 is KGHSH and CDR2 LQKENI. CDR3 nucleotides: TGTGCCAGCTCACGTCAGGGGCCCCTAATCAATGAGCAGTTCTTC. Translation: CASSRQGPLINEQFF.

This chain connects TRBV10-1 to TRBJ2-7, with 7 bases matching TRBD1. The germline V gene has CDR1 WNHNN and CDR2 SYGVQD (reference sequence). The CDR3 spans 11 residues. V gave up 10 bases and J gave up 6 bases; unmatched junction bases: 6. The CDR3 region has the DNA TGCGCCAAAAAAGGGGGCGGCGAGCAGTACTTC. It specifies CAKKGGGEQYF.

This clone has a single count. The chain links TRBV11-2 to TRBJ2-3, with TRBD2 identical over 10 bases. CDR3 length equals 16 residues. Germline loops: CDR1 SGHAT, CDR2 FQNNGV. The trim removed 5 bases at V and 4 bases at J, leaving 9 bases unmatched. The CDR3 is CASSPRSGGAADTQYF. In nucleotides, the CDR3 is TGTGCCAGCAGCCCAAGGAGCGGGGGGGCCGCAGATACGCAGTATTTT.

The CDR3 nucleotides read TGTGCCAGCAGTTTCCGACAGAGATCCTACGAGCAGTACTTC. Protein product: CASSFRQRSYEQYF. The chain couples TRBV28 to TRBJ2-7, with a weak D call TRBD1 (5 bases). V lost 3 bases, J lost 1 base, and 10 bases lay in between. Germline V lookup: CDR1 MDHEN, CDR2 SYDVKM. The CDR3 is made up of 14 amino acids.

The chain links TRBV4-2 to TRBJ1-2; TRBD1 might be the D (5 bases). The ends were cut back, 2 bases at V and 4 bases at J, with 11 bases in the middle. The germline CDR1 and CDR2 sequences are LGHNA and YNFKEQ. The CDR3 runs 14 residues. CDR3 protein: CASSQTTGRYGYTF. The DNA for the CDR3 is TGTGCCAGCAGCCAAACTACAGGCCGCTATGGCTACACCTTC.

Written as DNA, the CDR3 is TGTGCCAGCTCTTCAGAAAGAAGTAACACCGGGGAGCTGTTTTTT. Protein sequence: CASSSERSNTGELFF. The chain employs TRBV2 and TRBJ2-2; D is unclear. Germline V gene lookup returns CDR1 SNHLY and CDR2 FYNNEI. V shed 8 bases and J shed 2 bases, with 15 bases lying between them. The CDR3 covers 15 residues.

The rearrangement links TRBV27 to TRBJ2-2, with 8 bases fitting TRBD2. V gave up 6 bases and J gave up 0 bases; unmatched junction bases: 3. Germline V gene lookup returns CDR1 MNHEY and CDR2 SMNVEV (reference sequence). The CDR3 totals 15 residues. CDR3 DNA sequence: TGTGCCAGCAGATTTAGCGGGGCGAACACCGGGGAGCTGTTTTTT. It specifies CASRFSGANTGELFF.

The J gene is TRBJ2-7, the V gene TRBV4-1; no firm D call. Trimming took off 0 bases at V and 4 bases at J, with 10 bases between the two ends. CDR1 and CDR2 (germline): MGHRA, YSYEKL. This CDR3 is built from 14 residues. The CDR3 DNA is TGCGCCAGCAGCCAAGATCGAGGCGGATACGAGCAGTACTTC. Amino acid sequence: CASSQDRGGYEQYF.